These T cell receptor beta chains were read from a single sample in a study of monozygotic twins with inflammatory bowel disease. TCRdb reprocessed the 5' RACE reads and stores each CDR3 protein as one record, lacking DNA. The sample table sets out 330,000 or so distinct CDR3 sequences. The sample consisted of blood. The receptors shown here come from a human donor with ulcerative colitis or Crohn's disease, or a healthy co-twin of an affected twin (not recorded which). The CDR3 runs from the conserved cysteine through the conserved F or W. The size field is filled for only some rows; it gives once, few, many or a size class.

>TRBV6-5|-|TRBJ2-5
CASSYPAISQETQYF
>TRBV4-1|-|TRBJ1-2
CASSQEGINYGYTF
>TRBV28|-|TRBJ1-2
CASSPSIDGYTF
>TRBV10-3|-|TRBJ2-2
CAVSTGGGTGELFF
>TRBV6-5|-|TRBJ1-5
CASSSTGGSQPQHF
>TRBV3-1|-|TRBJ2-3
CASKAASGRASGTDTQYF
>TRBV20-1|-|TRBJ2-1
CSAREWSGTSGRPYNEQFF
>TRBV27|-|TRBJ1-5
CASSLTGGGRQPQHF
>TRBV10-3|-|TRBJ2-1
CAISRELAGGGNEQFF
>TRBV7-2|-|TRBJ2-1
CASSLEGTGTNEQFF
>TRBV7-9|-|TRBJ2-7
CASSPGDRGWYEQYF
>TRBV7-8|-|TRBJ1-2
CASSPFTGEQIYGYTF
>TRBV7-8|-|TRBJ2-1
CASGTSPYNEQFF
>TRBV24-1|-|TRBJ1-2
CATSDSTGPYGYTF
>TRBV30|-|TRBJ1-1
CAWSRLGTEAFF
>TRBV15|-|TRBJ1-5
CATSEGVSNQPQHF
>TRBV14|-|TRBJ2-1
CASSQDAAANEQFF
>TRBV7-9|-|TRBJ2-3
CASSTWREITDTQYF
>TRBV4-1|-|TRBJ2-1
CASSPLTDRAHYNEQFF
>TRBV19|-|TRBJ2-1
CASSIVRGGYNEQFF
>TRBV6-2/TRBV6-3|-|TRBJ1-5
CASSSRLPDSNQPQHF
>TRBV28|-|TRBJ2-1
CASRGTGHPYNEQFF
>TRBV28|-|TRBJ1-4
CASSGEGALSNEKLFF
>TRBV4-1|-|TRBJ1-2
CASSHTGANYGYTF
>TRBV7-9|-|TRBJ1-5
CASSQTTGFSNQPQHF
>TRBV28|-|TRBJ1-2
CASCWGTSNYGYTF
>TRBV5-1|-|TRBJ2-7
CASSTGLEVVGQYF
>TRBV28|-|TRBJ2-7
CASSFTPRDMYF
>TRBV29-1|-|TRBJ2-7
CSVGQSSYEQYF
>TRBV4-1|medium-sized|TRBJ1-1
CASAYQGGSEAFF
>TRBV12-3/TRBV12-4|-|TRBJ1-2
CASSFGGFDGYTF
>TRBV6-1|-|TRBJ1-4
CASSPRGGREKLFF
>TRBV14|-|TRBJ2-1
CASSRLDGSYNEQFF
>TRBV6-2/TRBV6-3|-|TRBJ2-7
CASSYTKLGNYEQYF
>TRBV5-1|-|TRBJ1-3
CASSLERASSGNTIYF
>TRBV20-1|-|TRBJ2-7
CSARWSGAYEQYF
>TRBV5-1|-|TRBJ1-1
CASSSDLLGQGAEAFF
>TRBV28|-|TRBJ2-7
CASSTYRVHEQYF
>TRBV30|-|TRBJ2-7
CAWSVRSEQYF
>TRBV7-2|-|TRBJ2-3
CASSLNRAGDTQYF
>TRBV5-1|-|TRBJ2-7
CASSLAEGFEQYF
>TRBV30|-|TRBJ1-1
CAWTWVSRTEAFF
>TRBV5-1|-|TRBJ2-3
CASSLDWAGEFAQYF
>TRBV6-1|-|TRBJ1-1
CASSAQSGAGAEAFF